These 28 T cell receptor beta chains share one sample of origin, sequenced in a study of Ad26.COV2.S vaccination and SARS-CoV-2 variants. Repertoires were generated with immunoSEQ multiplex PCR, while TCRdb's copy carries only in-frame clones and drops some. Of 300,000 to 400,000 clones listed, more than 75% are singletons. Sample treatment: about 20 received Ad26.COV2.S at low or high dose, single or two shots; 5 received placebo; per-sample allocation not given. Repertoires come from day 63 after the first vaccine or placebo injection. Sequenced material: peripheral blood, taken in a trial of Ad26.COV2.S vaccine versus placebo. These receptors came from a person between 18 and 65 years old who received the Ad26.COV2.S COVID-19 vaccine or a placebo.

This chain uses TRBV5-6 with TRBJ1-5, with D unresolved. This CDR3 is built from 15 residues. From germline, CDR1 is SGHDT and CDR2 YYEEEE. V was cut by 0 bases and J by 2 bases, with 9 bases left in between. CDR3 bases: TGTGCCAGCAGCTTGGAGGGTTCAGGCAATCAGCCCCAGCATTTT. This translates into CASSLEGSGNQPQHF.

There are a few counts of this clone. In DNA form, the CDR3 reads TGTGCCACCAGTGATCCCCTTTCTAGCGGGGGTTCAGATACGCAGTATTTT. Protein product: CATSDPLSSGGSDTQYF. This sequence joins TRBV24-1 and TRBJ2-3, with TRBD2 identical over 10 bases. There are 17 residues in the CDR3. CDR1 and CDR2 from the germline V gene are KGHDR and SFDVKD. The V segment lost 3 bases and the J segment 4 bases; nucleotides outside the gene matches: 9.

V is TRBV4-3 and J is TRBJ1-3; D is ambiguous. Germline-derived CDR1 and CDR2 are LGHNA and YSLEER. The CDR3 spans 15 residues. The V and J ends lost 1 base and 0 bases respectively, with 7 bases between them. The CDR3 sequence: CASSQASFSGNTIYF. The CDR3 DNA follows: TGCGCCAGCAGCCAAGCTTCCTTCTCTGGAAACACCATATATTTT.

This clone has only one observation. CDR3 amino acids: CASSLVARDNSPLHF. CDR3 nucleotides: TGTGCCAGCAGCTTAGTTGCCAGAGATAATTCACCCCTCCACTTT. The rearrangement uses TRBV7-6 and TRBJ1-6; D gene ambiguous. V lost 1 base and J lost 5, with 9 bases in between. The V gene's germline CDR1 is SGHVS and CDR2 FNYEAQ. CDR3 length: 15 residues.

This CDR3 reads CASSLGTPNTEAFF. The CDR3 DNA sequence: TGTGCCAGCAGCTTAGGGACACCGAACACTGAAGCTTTCTTT. The chain recombines TRBV7-9 with TRBJ1-1, with a weak D call TRBD1 (5 bases). Germline CDR1 is SEHNR and CDR2 is FQNEAQ (reference sequence). This CDR3 spans 14 amino acids. The V end lost 1 base, the J end lost 1 base, and 7 bases lay between the germline ends.

The V call is TRBV6-1, the J call TRBJ1-4; D gene ambiguous. The V and J ends lost 0 bases and 7 bases respectively, with 15 bases between them. Germline V lookup: CDR1 MNHNS, CDR2 SASEGT. The CDR3 is 16 amino acids. CDR3 in DNA: TGTGCCAGCAGTGAAGCAAGGAGGGAACGAGGTGAAAAACTGTTTTTT. It encodes CASSEARRERGEKLFF.

The chain has TRBV3-1 (or the pseudogene TRBV3-2) and TRBJ2-1; 14 bases align to TRBD2. Germline CDR1 LGHDT, CDR2 YNNKEL (reference sequence). The CDR3 loop spans 16 amino acids. J was trimmed by 7 bases and V by 2 bases; bases with no gene match: 4. CDR3 loop: CASSQRTSGGSNEQFF. For the CDR3, the DNA is TGTGCCAGCAGCCAAAGGACTAGCGGGGGGAGTAATGAGCAGTTCTTC.

The chain joins TRBV5-4 to TRBJ1-4, with D perhaps TRBD1 (6 bases). The CDR3 contains 14 residues. Germline CDR1 SGHNT, CDR2 YYREEE (reference sequence). V lost 3 bases, J lost 8 bases, and 14 bases lay in between. CDR3 sequence: CASSSTHRDEKLFF. CDR3 in DNA: TGTGCCAGCAGCTCGACCCACAGGGACGAAAAACTGTTTTTT.

The chain is built from TRBV12-3 or TRBV12-4 and TRBJ1-2, with a tentative D call TRBD1 (5 bases). V was cut by 5 bases and J by 7 bases, with 14 bases left in between. This CDR3 has 13 residues. The CDR3: CASSRLGLFGYTF. CDR3 DNA: TGTGCCAGCAGTCGTCTGGGACTCTTTGGCTACACCTTC.

The chain couples TRBV5-6 to TRBJ2-5; D unclear. V shed 0 bases and J shed 1 base, with 13 bases lying between them. In germline, CDR1 is SGHDT, CDR2 YYEEEE. The CDR3 totals 16 residues. CDR3 nucleotide sequence: TGTGCCAGCAGCTTGGTGTATTTTACACCCCAAGAGACCCAGTACTTC. Translated: CASSLVYFTPQETQYF. Full variable domain (outside the CDR3, taken from reference TRBV5-6 and TRBJ2-5): DAGVTQSPTHLIKTRGQQVTLRCSPKSGHDTVSWYQQALGQGPQFIFQYYEEEERQRGNFPDRFSGHQFPNYSSELNVNALLLGDSALYLCASSLVYFTPQETQYFGPGTRLLVL.

This sequence joins TRBV29-1 and TRBJ1-2; D might be TRBD1 (5 bases). Germline V gene sequence: CDR1 SQVTM, CDR2 ANQGSEA. V was clipped by 0 bases and J by 8 bases, with 16 bases between them. This CDR3 contains 14 residues. CDR3 sequence reads: CSVEERWGYEGYTF. The CDR3 DNA is TGCAGCGTTGAAGAGCGGTGGGGGTACGAAGGCTACACCTTC.

This rearrangement joins TRBV30 to TRBJ1-5, with unresolved D. Trimming took 0 bases from V and 4 from J, leaving 16 bases between them. This CDR3 is built from 16 residues. Looked up from germline, CDR1 is GTSNPN and CDR2 is SVGIG (reference sequence). The CDR3 DNA follows: TGTGCCTGGAGTGTAGGGTCAGCGAACCGGAATCAGCCCCAGCATTTT. This translates into CAWSVGSANRNQPQHF.

The chain combines TRBV6-5 with TRBJ1-1; D is unclear. CDR1 MNHEY and CDR2 SVGAGI come from the germline V gene. Trimming stripped 2 bases from V and 5 bases from J, with 18 bases between. The CDR3 has 16 amino acids. CDR3 nucleotide sequence: TGTGCCAGCAGTTACGGGTCAGGACGCTTCAGGACTGAAGCTTTCTTT. Amino acid sequence: CASSYGSGRFRTEAFF.

The J gene is TRBJ1-4, the V gene TRBV10-3; the D is unclear. Germline CDR1 reads ENHRY; CDR2 reads SYGVKD. The CDR3 has 12 amino acids. The V and J ends lost 6 bases and 13 bases respectively, with 15 bases between them. The CDR3 reads CAISDPGSALFF. The CDR3 region has the DNA TGTGCCATCAGCGACCCCGGCAGTGCACTGTTTTTT.

The chain uses TRBV7-9 and TRBJ1-4; 8 nucleotides match TRBD1. J was trimmed by 5 bases and V by 1 base; bases with no gene match: 3. The CDR3 covers 15 residues. Germline V CDR1 and CDR2: SEHNR, FQNEAQ (reference sequence). CDR3 in amino acids: CASSLGGTGNEKLFF. The CDR3 coding sequence is TGTGCCAGCAGCTTAGGGGGGACAGGAAATGAAAAACTGTTTTTT.

The rearrangement links TRBV11-2 to TRBJ2-7; D possibly corresponds to TRBD1 (6 bases). The CDR3 sequence is 16 residues long. Trimming cost V 6 bases and J 0 bases, with 18 bases left between them. The germline CDR1 and CDR2 sequences are SGHAT and FQNNGV. The CDR3 loop reads CASSPRTARSSYEQYF. The DNA for the CDR3 is TGTGCCAGCAGTCCTAGGACAGCGCGGAGCTCCTACGAGCAGTACTTC.

The chain carries TRBV5-4 and TRBJ1-1; a weak D match, TRBD1 (5 bases). V was clipped by 4 bases and J by 6 bases, with 16 bases between them. This CDR3 region has 14 residues. The germline gives CDR1 SGHNT, CDR2 YYREEE (reference sequence). CDR3 amino acids: CASSRPLGTSEAFF. CDR3 nucleotide sequence: TGTGCCAGCAGCCGGCCCCTGGGGACCTCTGAAGCTTTCTTT.

The rearrangement uses TRBV19 and TRBJ2-1, with D perhaps matching TRBD1 (5 bases). CDR3 size: 16 residues. Germline CDR1 reads LNHDA; CDR2 reads SQIVND (reference sequence). The ends were cut back, 5 bases at V and 0 bases at J, with 14 bases in the middle. The CDR3 DNA reads TGTGCCAGTAGTCAGAACAGGTTGAGCTCCTACAATGAGCAGTTCTTC. The encoded protein is CASSQNRLSSYNEQFF.

The V gene is TRBV11-2, the J gene TRBJ2-3, with TRBD2 identical over 7 bases. From germline, CDR1 is SGHAT and CDR2 FQNNGV. With 2 bases clipped from V and 5 bases from J, the junction kept 10 bases outside the gene matches. CDR3 length equals 16 residues. The CDR3 region has the DNA TGTGCCAGCAGCTTAAGTGGGCGGGGGAGCCGAGATACGCAGTATTTT. Encoded protein: CASSLSGRGSRDTQYF.

This chain links TRBV6-4 with TRBJ2-2; no reliable D call. Germline lookup yields CDR1 MRHNA and CDR2 SNTAGT. The ends were cut back, 4 bases at V and 4 bases at J, with 10 bases in the middle. This CDR3 is 14 amino acids long. CDR3 bases: TGTGCCAGCAGTGCGACACAGTCCACCGGGGAGCTGTTTTTT. Translating gives CASSATQSTGELFF.

This clone has only a few counts. CDR3 residues: CASSLATGLEPQHF. In nucleotides, the CDR3 is TGCGCCAGCAGCTTGGCCACGGGTTTGGAGCCCCAGCATTTT. The V gene is TRBV5-1, the J gene TRBJ1-5, with D hard to call. This CDR3 has 14 amino acids. Trimming pared 0 bases from V and 8 bases from J, leaving 12 bases between. Germline CDR1 is SGHRS and CDR2 is YFSETQ. Using reference TRBV5-1 and TRBJ1-5 for the parts outside the CDR3, the full variable domain is KAGVTQTPRYLIKTRGQQVTLSCSPISGHRSVSWYQQTPGQGLQFLFEYFSETQRNKGNFPGRFSGRQFSNSRSEMNVSTLELGDSALYLCASSLATGLEPQHFGDGTRLSIL.

The chain couples TRBV5-1 to TRBJ2-4; 7 nucleotides align to TRBD1. The germline gives CDR1 SGHRS, CDR2 YFSETQ. This CDR3 has 17 residues. The trim removed 4 bases at V and 0 bases at J, leaving 10 bases unmatched. CDR3 sequence (DNA): TGCGCCAGCAGCCTGGGAGATCAGGGGGTAGCCAAAAACATTCAGTACTTC. This gives the protein CASSLGDQGVAKNIQYF.

The chain joins TRBV19 to TRBJ1-5, with D maybe TRBD1 (5 bases). CDR3 length equals 16 residues. Trimming pared 7 bases from V and 2 bases from J, leaving 18 bases between. Germline-derived CDR1 and CDR2 are LNHDA and SQIVND (reference sequence). CDR3 coding DNA: TGTGCCAGTACCAACCAAGGGCGGGGGGGCAATCAGCCCCAGCATTTT. This gives the protein CASTNQGRGGNQPQHF.

The rearrangement links TRBV30 to TRBJ1-1; no clear D gene. V lost 4 bases and J 1 base, leaving 10 bases between the germline ends. The CDR3 is 13 residues long. Germline CDR1 GTSNPN, CDR2 SVGIG (reference sequence). The CDR3 loop reads CAWTVRPNTEAFF. Here the CDR3 DNA reads TGTGCCTGGACAGTCAGGCCGAACACTGAAGCTTTCTTT.

V usage is TRBV6-6 and J usage is TRBJ1-1, with D tentatively TRBD1 (5 bases). The V gene lost 2 bases and the J gene lost 5 bases, with 18 bases spanning the gap. Germline lookup yields CDR1 MNHNY and CDR2 SVGAGI (reference sequence). The CDR3 has 16 amino acids. The CDR3 DNA reads as TGTGCCAGCAGTTACCGGGGGGGTATGTTGTCGACTGAAGCTTTCTTT. It is translated as CASSYRGGMLSTEAFF.

This clone was seen once. The genes are TRBV9 and TRBJ1-1, with a tentative D call TRBD1 (6 bases). This CDR3 contains 16 residues. Germline V lookup: CDR1 SGDLS, CDR2 YYNGEE. Trimming stripped 3 bases from V and 1 base from J, with 16 bases between. The CDR3, as DNA: TGTGCCAGCAGCGAGTGGGGAGGACAGACGAACACTGAAGCTTTCTTT. Encoded protein: CASSEWGGQTNTEAFF.

The V and J genes are TRBV7-8 and TRBJ1-2; tentative D call: TRBD1 (6 bases). The germline V and J ends were trimmed by 7 bases and 2 bases, with 8 bases remaining between them. There are 12 residues in the CDR3. The V gene's germline CDR1 is SGHVS and CDR2 FQNEAQ. The CDR3 DNA follows: TGTGCCAGCACAGGGGAGAACTATGGCTACACCTTC. It yields the protein CASTGENYGYTF.

This clone was seen a handful of times. The chain joins TRBV12-3 or TRBV12-4 to TRBJ1-1; tentatively, D is TRBD1 (5 bases). Trimming took off 5 bases at V and 5 bases at J, with 12 bases between the two ends. The CDR3 length is 13 residues. CDR3 region: CASSVGRQTEAFF. CDR3 DNA: TGTGCCAGCAGTGTCGGACGACAGACTGAAGCTTTCTTT.